This passage covers 30 T cell receptor beta chains from one sample sequenced in a study of blood T cell repertoires in COVID-19. Assay used: immunoSEQ multiplex PCR; TCRdb lists only in-frame clones, some missing. The table has 200,000 to 250,000 clones, 88% seen once. Sequences were obtained from PBMCs or T cells enriched from blood (not recorded which). All receptors come from a woman aged 25 to 39 who had recovered from COVID-19.

This clone was found once. V and J are TRBV7-8 and TRBJ1-2, with 7 bases fitting TRBD1. The germline gives CDR1 SGHVS, CDR2 FQNEAQ. J gave up 4 bases and V 5 bases, and 16 bases lay outside the gene matches. The CDR3 runs to 17 residues. CDR3 loop: CASSPTPTGRTGYGYTF. DNA of the CDR3: TGTGCCAGCAGCCCGACTCCGACAGGGAGGACGGGCTATGGCTACACCTTC. Full variable domain (rest looked up from reference TRBV7-8 and TRBJ1-2): GAGVSQSPRYKVAKRGQDVALRCDPISGHVSLFWYQQALGQGPEFLTYFQNEAQLDKSGLPSDRFFAERPEGSVSTLKIQRTQQEDSAVYLCASSPTPTGRTGYGYTFGSGTRLTVV.

The chain carries TRBV6-6 and TRBJ1-1, with TRBD1 identical over 7 bases. The CDR3 spans 15 residues. Germline V gives CDR1 MNHNY, CDR2 SVGAGI (reference sequence). Losses at the gene ends were 2 bases for V and 1 base for J; bases not matched to a gene: 4. DNA for the CDR3: TGTGCCAGCAGTTACGGTCGGGACAGGAACACTGAAGCTTTCTTT. Translated: CASSYGRDRNTEAFF.

The V and J genes are TRBV5-1 and TRBJ1-1; D unclear. This CDR3 spans 14 amino acids. V lost 2 bases and J 5 bases, leaving 13 bases between the germline ends. CDR1 is SGHRS and CDR2 is YFSETQ in the germline V gene. The CDR3 loop reads CASSLGSPGTEAFF. Here the CDR3 DNA reads TGCGCCAGCAGCTTAGGGTCTCCGGGGACTGAAGCTTTCTTT.

The rearrangement links TRBV6-5 to TRBJ2-2; D is possibly TRBD1 (5 bases). Germline V gene data show CDR1 as MNHEY and CDR2 as SVGAGI. V shed 4 bases and J shed 1 base, with 10 bases lying between them. This CDR3 is 15 amino acids long. The CDR3 DNA is TGTGCCAGCAGTTCCGGCCAGGGGAACACCGGGGAGCTGTTTTTT. Protein sequence: CASSSGQGNTGELFF.

V is TRBV5-1 and J is TRBJ2-1; TRBD2 matches at 13 bases. The CDR3 spans 16 residues. The V gene end was trimmed by 3 bases and the J gene end by 7 bases; junction bases not matched to a gene: 7. Germline lookup yields CDR1 SGHRS and CDR2 YFSETQ. The CDR3 reads CASSSEPGLAGNEQFF. CDR3 nucleotides: TGCGCCAGCAGCTCAGAACCGGGACTAGCGGGGAATGAGCAGTTCTTC.

The rearrangement links TRBV4-1 to TRBJ1-2; D may be TRBD1 (5 bases). The ends were cut back, 3 bases at V and 4 bases at J, with 18 bases in the middle. The V gene's germline CDR1 is MGHRA and CDR2 YSYEKL. The CDR3 length is 16 residues. This CDR3 reads CASSQHEQVKSYGYTF. The CDR3 region has the DNA TGCGCCAGCAGCCAGCACGAACAGGTTAAAAGCTATGGCTACACCTTC.

The V call is TRBV7-3, the J call TRBJ2-3, with 8 bases fitting TRBD2. V lost 2 bases and J lost 12; bases outside the gene matches: 7. Germline V gives CDR1 SGHTA, CDR2 FQGTGA. The CDR3 totals 13 residues. CDR3 loop: CASSLWAGGRQYF. The CDR3 DNA reads TGTGCCAGCAGCTTATGGGCGGGGGGCCGTCAGTATTTT. The variable domain in full, with the rest retrieved from reference TRBV7-3 and TRBJ2-3, is GAGVSQTPSNKVTEKGKYVELRCDPISGHTALYWYRQSLGQGPEFLIYFQGTGAADDSGLPNDRFFAVRPEGSVSTLKIQRTERGDSAVYLCASSLWAGGRQYFGPGTRLTVL.

The chain uses TRBV4-1 and TRBJ2-3; possibly TRBD2 for D (5 bases). Germline V CDR1 and CDR2: MGHRA, YSYEKL. V lost 0 bases, J lost 8 bases, and 12 bases lay in between. The CDR3 is 14 residues long. CDR3: CASSQERLGSTQYF. The CDR3 DNA follows: TGCGCCAGCAGCCAAGAGAGGCTAGGGAGTACGCAGTATTTT.

The chain uses TRBV19 and TRBJ2-3; a possible D gene is TRBD2 (6 bases). The CDR3 has 15 amino acids. Trimming removed 3 bases at V and 2 bases at J, with 12 bases between. From germline, CDR1 is LNHDA and CDR2 SQIVND (reference sequence). The chain's CDR3 is CASSMAGRSTDTQYF. The CDR3, as DNA: TGTGCCAGTAGTATGGCAGGGAGGTCCACAGATACGCAGTATTTT.

The J gene is TRBJ1-1, the V gene TRBV5-8; D gene unclear. V lost 6 bases to trimming and J lost 4 bases, with 19 bases between them. This CDR3 spans 15 amino acids. CDR1 SGHTS and CDR2 YDEGEE come from the germline V gene. CDR3 sequence reads: CASILDFSRSTEAFF. The CDR3 DNA sequence: TGTGCCAGCATCTTAGATTTTTCGCGGAGCACTGAAGCTTTCTTT.

The V gene is TRBV27, the J gene TRBJ2-1, with D perhaps TRBD2 (6 bases). V gave up 11 bases and J gave up 4 bases, with 18 bases separating them. The CDR3 covers 14 residues. CDR1 and CDR2 from the germline V gene are MNHEY and SMNVEV (reference sequence). CDR3 in amino acids: CAVAPGEQYNEQFF. Written as DNA, the CDR3 is TGTGCCGTAGCCCCGGGAGAACAATACAATGAGCAGTTCTTC.

V usage is TRBV12-3 or TRBV12-4 and J usage is TRBJ1-2, with TRBD1 identical over 8 bases. The CDR3 consists of 12 residues. With 5 bases clipped from V and 8 bases from J, the junction kept 4 bases outside the gene matches. The CDR3 bases are TGTGCCAGCAGTCCGGACAGGGACGGCTACACCTTC. Its translation is CASSPDRDGYTF.

This clone came up a few times. J is TRBJ1-3 and V is TRBV2; D call uncertain. CDR1 is SNHLY, CDR2 FYNNEI, per germline. The CDR3 length is 12 residues. V was trimmed by 5 bases and J by 4 bases, leaving 6 bases between them. Here the CDR3 reads CASSTQGNTIYF. The CDR3 coding sequence is TGTGCCAGCAGTACCCAGGGAAACACCATATATTTT.

In regard to this clone: In the same sample, other DNA sequences code for this CDR3. This sequence joins TRBV5-1 and TRBJ2-7; D gene uncertain. The CDR3 runs to 11 residues. Per the germline V gene, CDR1 is SGHRS and CDR2 is YFSETQ. The V and J ends lost 3 bases and 3 bases respectively, with 4 bases between them. For the CDR3, the DNA is TGCGCCAGCAGCTCCAACTACGAGCAGTACTTC. This codes for CASSSNYEQYF.

This chain uses TRBV2 with TRBJ1-5; no reliable D call. Trimming cost V 3 bases and J 2 bases, with 8 bases left between them. CDR3 length equals 14 residues. Germline CDR1 SNHLY, CDR2 FYNNEI. The CDR3: CASSEVAGNQPQHF. In DNA form, the CDR3 reads TGTGCCAGCAGTGAGGTGGCAGGCAATCAGCCCCAGCATTTT.

V usage is TRBV15 and J usage is TRBJ2-5; possibly TRBD2 for D (6 bases). Trimming removed 6 bases from V and 2 bases from J, with 13 bases in between. This CDR3 has 14 residues. From germline, CDR1 is LNHNV and CDR2 YYDKDF (reference sequence). DNA of the CDR3: TGTGCCACCAGTCGGGGACTCCAGCAAGAGACCCAGTACTTC. Its protein is CATSRGLQQETQYF.

This chain uses TRBV7-2 with TRBJ2-5; 7 bases match TRBD2. This CDR3 contains 15 residues. Germline V gives CDR1 SGHTA, CDR2 FQGNSA. J was trimmed by 5 bases and V by 3 bases; bases with no gene match: 9. CDR3 sequence (DNA): TGTGCCAGCAGCTTGAGCCGTTTGGGGGGGGAGACCCAGTACTTC. Protein product: CASSLSRLGGETQYF.

As for this clone: Within the sample, other DNA sequences also encode this same CDR3. The chain recombines TRBV12-3 or TRBV12-4 with TRBJ2-3; D gene unclear. This CDR3 is built from 13 residues. Trimming removed 3 bases from V and 1 base from J, with 5 bases in between. CDR3 sequence (DNA): TGTGCCAGCAGTTTCTCAGGCACAGATACGCAGTATTTT. Translation gives CASSFSGTDTQYF.

A few counts support this clone. The chain combines TRBV7-3 with TRBJ2-2, with D perhaps matching TRBD2 (5 bases). Trimming removed 4 bases at V and 4 bases at J, with 7 bases between. The CDR3 length is 13 residues. The V gene's germline CDR1 is SGHTA and CDR2 FQGTGA. The CDR3 loop is CASSSGGTGELFF. The CDR3 DNA reads as TGTGCCAGCAGCTCCGGAGGCACCGGGGAGCTGTTTTTT.

This sequence joins TRBV4-1 and TRBJ2-1; D might be TRBD2 (5 bases). CDR1 and CDR2 from the germline V gene are MGHRA and YSYEKL. CDR3 size: 17 residues. The germline V and J ends were trimmed by 0 bases and 8 bases, with 20 bases remaining between them. The CDR3 loop is CASSQDPARTRLYEQFF. The CDR3 DNA is TGCGCCAGCAGCCAAGACCCGGCCCGGACTCGCCTTTATGAGCAGTTCTTC.

The rearrangement uses TRBV6-2 or TRBV6-3 and TRBJ2-1, with 9 bases that match TRBD2. This CDR3 is built from 16 residues. Germline V gene sequence: CDR1 MNHEY, CDR2 SVGEGT. V lost 5 bases and J lost 6; bases outside the gene matches: 11. The CDR3 is CASSDPRGLAFNEQFF. In DNA form, the CDR3 reads TGTGCCAGCAGTGACCCGCGGGGACTAGCCTTCAATGAGCAGTTCTTC.

This clone was detected a few times. V gene TRBV2 combines with J gene TRBJ1-4, with D uncertain. Germline V gene lookup returns CDR1 SNHLY and CDR2 FYNNEI. The CDR3 loop spans 16 amino acids. V was clipped by 2 bases and J by 3 bases, with 13 bases between them. This CDR3 is CASSENLAYSNEKLFF. CDR3 sequence (DNA): TGTGCCAGCAGTGAAAATCTCGCCTACTCTAATGAAAAACTGTTTTTT.

The rearrangement uses TRBV19 and TRBJ1-5; D is perhaps TRBD1 (6 bases). V was clipped by 7 bases and J by 0 bases, with 13 bases between them. Per the germline V gene, CDR1 is LNHDA and CDR2 is SQIVND (reference sequence). The CDR3 has 15 amino acids. The CDR3 DNA sequence: TGTGCCAGTAACCCGACAGGTGATAGCAATCAGCCCCAGCATTTT. It specifies CASNPTGDSNQPQHF.

The chain combines TRBV5-4 with TRBJ1-1; the D gene is possibly TRBD1 (6 bases). From germline, CDR1 is SGHNT and CDR2 YYREEE (reference sequence). This CDR3 has 14 residues. Trimming took 4 bases from V and 5 from J, leaving 15 bases between them. The CDR3 DNA is TGTGCCAGCAGCGATAGGGGGATGGGAACTGAAGCTTTCTTT. Its protein product is CASSDRGMGTEAFF.

In this sample, this clone turned up once. The rearrangement uses TRBV7-2 and TRBJ2-1; TRBD1 is a possible D gene (5 bases). The CDR3 sequence is 16 residues long. The V end lost 4 bases, the J end lost 0 bases, and 13 bases lay between the germline ends. Germline V gene data show CDR1 as SGHTA and CDR2 as FQGNSA. CDR3 DNA: TGTGCCAGCAGCTCGCACCGACAGCGCTCCTACAATGAGCAGTTCTTC. This encodes CASSSHRQRSYNEQFF. The full variable domain, rest sourced from reference TRBV7-2 and TRBJ2-1, is GAGVSQSPSNKVTEKGKDVELRCDPISGHTALYWYRQSLGQGLEFLIYFQGNSAPDKSGLPSDRFSAERTGGSVSTLTIQRTQQEDSAVYLCASSSHRQRSYNEQFFGPGTRLTVL.

The V call is TRBV12-3 or TRBV12-4, the J call TRBJ2-2; D is perhaps TRBD2 (6 bases). Trimming left V 6 bases short and J 7 bases short, with 12 bases between. This CDR3 is built from 13 residues. CDR3 sequence: CASSREWVGELFF. The CDR3 DNA reads TGTGCCAGCAGCCGGGAGTGGGTCGGGGAGCTGTTTTTT.

CDR3 sequence: CASSQGTATNYGYTF. Here the CDR3 DNA reads TGCGCCAGCAGCCAGGGGACAGCAACTAACTATGGCTACACCTTC. The rearrangement links TRBV4-1 to TRBJ1-2; 7 nucleotides align to TRBD1. The CDR3 is made up of 15 amino acids. V trimming: 3 bases; J trimming: 0 bases; junction bases outside the gene matches: 4. The germline V gene encodes CDR1 MGHRA and CDR2 YSYEKL.

As concerns this clone: The same CDR3 arises from other DNA sequences in this sample as well. The chain employs TRBV19 and TRBJ1-2; TRBD1 agrees at 9 bases. Germline-derived CDR1 and CDR2 are LNHDA and SQIVND (reference sequence). The J segment lost 4 bases and the V segment lost 5 bases, leaving 2 bases of the junction unmatched. The CDR3 length is 13 residues. CDR3 coding DNA: TGTGCCAGTAGTCCGGGACAGGGCTATGGCTACACCTTC. Its translation is CASSPGQGYGYTF.

This chain uses TRBV7-8 with TRBJ1-5; 7 positions match TRBD1. This CDR3 is built from 15 residues. Germline V gives CDR1 SGHVS, CDR2 FQNEAQ. The V gene end was trimmed by 0 bases and the J gene end by 8 bases; junction bases not matched to a gene: 7. The CDR3 loop reads CASSLAQTGFEPQHF. CDR3 sequence (DNA): TGTGCCAGCAGCTTAGCCCAGACAGGGTTTGAGCCCCAGCATTTT.

The rearrangement links TRBV27 to TRBJ2-7; TRBD1 agrees at 12 bases. The CDR3 is 14 amino acids. Trimming removed 2 bases from V and 6 bases from J; junction bases left unmatched: 2. Per the germline V gene, CDR1 is MNHEY and CDR2 is SMNVEV (reference sequence). DNA of the CDR3: TGTGCCAGCAGTTTAGGGACAGGGGGCGGCGAGCAGTACTTC. Its translation is CASSLGTGGGEQYF.